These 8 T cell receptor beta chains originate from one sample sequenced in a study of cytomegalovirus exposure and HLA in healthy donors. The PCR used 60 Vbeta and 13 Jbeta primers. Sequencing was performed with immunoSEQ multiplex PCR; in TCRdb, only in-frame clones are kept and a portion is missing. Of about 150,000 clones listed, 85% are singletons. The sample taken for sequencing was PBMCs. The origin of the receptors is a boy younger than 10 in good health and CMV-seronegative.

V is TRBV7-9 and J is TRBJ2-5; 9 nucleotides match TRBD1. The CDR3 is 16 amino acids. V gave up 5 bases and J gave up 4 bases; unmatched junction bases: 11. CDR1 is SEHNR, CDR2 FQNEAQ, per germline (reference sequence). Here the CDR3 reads CASSARDRVTGETQYF. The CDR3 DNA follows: TGTGCCAGCAGCGCTCGGGACAGGGTGACCGGAGAGACCCAGTACTTC.

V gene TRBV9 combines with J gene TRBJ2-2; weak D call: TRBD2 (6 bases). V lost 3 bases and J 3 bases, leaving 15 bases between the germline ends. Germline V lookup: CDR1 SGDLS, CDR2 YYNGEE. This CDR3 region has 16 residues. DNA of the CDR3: TGTGCCAGCAGCGCCCGGGCTAGCGTGGACACCGGGGAGCTGTTTTTT. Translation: CASSARASVDTGELFF.

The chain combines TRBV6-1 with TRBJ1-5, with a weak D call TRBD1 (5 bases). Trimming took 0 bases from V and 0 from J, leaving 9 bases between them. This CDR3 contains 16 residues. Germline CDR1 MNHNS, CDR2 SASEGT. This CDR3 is CASSEAGGTSNQPQHF. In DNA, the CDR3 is TGTGCCAGCAGTGAAGCGGGGGGGACTAGCAATCAGCCCCAGCATTTT.

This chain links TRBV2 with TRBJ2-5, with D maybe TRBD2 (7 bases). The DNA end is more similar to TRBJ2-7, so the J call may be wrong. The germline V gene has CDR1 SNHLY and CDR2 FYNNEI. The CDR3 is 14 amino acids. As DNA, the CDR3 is TGTGCCACTGGGGGGGGCAGGTTCCCCTACGAGCAGTACTTC. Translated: CATGGGRFPYEQYF.

The CDR3 loop is CASSVGAGTTRNSYNSPLHF. The CDR3 DNA is TGTGCCAGCAGCGTTGGGGCAGGAACAACGAGAAACTCCTATAATTCACCCCTCCACTTT. This sequence joins TRBV9 and TRBJ1-6; tentative D call: TRBD1 (5 bases). The V end was cut by 2 bases, the J end by 0 bases, with 21 bases between. CDR3 length equals 20 residues. Germline CDR1 and CDR2: SGDLS and YYNGEE. Complete variable domain (other parts from reference TRBV9 and TRBJ1-6): DSGVTQTPKHLITATGQRVTLRCSPRSGDLSVYWYQQSLDQGLQFLIQYYNGEERAKGNILERFSAQQFPDLHSELNLSSLELGDSALYFCASSVGAGTTRNSYNSPLHFGNGTRLTVT.

The DNA of the CDR3 is TGTGCCAGCAGCCAATCCCTCCTAGCGGGAGGTGCCTACGAGCAGTACTTC. This gives the protein CASSQSLLAGGAYEQYF. The chain combines TRBV16 with TRBJ2-7; 11 bases fit TRBD2. This CDR3 region has 17 residues. Germline CDR1 is KGHSY and CDR2 is FQNENV. Trimming removed 0 bases from V and 2 bases from J; junction bases left unmatched: 6.

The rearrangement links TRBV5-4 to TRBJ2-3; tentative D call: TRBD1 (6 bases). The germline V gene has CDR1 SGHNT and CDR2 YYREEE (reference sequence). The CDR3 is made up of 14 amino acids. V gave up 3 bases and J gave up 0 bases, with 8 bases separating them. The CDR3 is CASSSDSSTDTQYF. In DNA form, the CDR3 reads TGTGCCAGCAGCTCGGACAGTAGCACAGATACGCAGTATTTT.

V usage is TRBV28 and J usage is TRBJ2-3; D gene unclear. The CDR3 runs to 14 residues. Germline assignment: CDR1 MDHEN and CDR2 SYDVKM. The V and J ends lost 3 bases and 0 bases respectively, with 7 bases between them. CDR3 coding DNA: TGTGCCAGCAGTTTGCGTGCTAGCACAGATACGCAGTATTTT. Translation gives CASSLRASTDTQYF.